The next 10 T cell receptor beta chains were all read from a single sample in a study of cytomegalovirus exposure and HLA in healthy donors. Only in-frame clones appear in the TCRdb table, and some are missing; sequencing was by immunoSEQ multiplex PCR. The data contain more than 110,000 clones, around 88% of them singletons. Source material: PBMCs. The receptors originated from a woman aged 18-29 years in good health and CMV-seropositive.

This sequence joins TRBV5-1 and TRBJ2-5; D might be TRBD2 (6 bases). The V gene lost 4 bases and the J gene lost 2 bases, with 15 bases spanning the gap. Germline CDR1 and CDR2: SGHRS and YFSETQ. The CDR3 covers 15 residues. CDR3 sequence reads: CASSPSPRGQETQYF. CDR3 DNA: TGCGCCAGCAGCCCCAGTCCCCGGGGGCAAGAGACCCAGTACTTC.

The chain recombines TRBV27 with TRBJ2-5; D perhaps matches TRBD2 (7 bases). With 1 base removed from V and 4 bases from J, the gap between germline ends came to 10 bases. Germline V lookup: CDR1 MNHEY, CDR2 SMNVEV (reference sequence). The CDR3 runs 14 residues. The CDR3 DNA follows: TGTGCCAGCAGTTTATGGGGAGGGGGAGAGACCCAGTACTTC. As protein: CASSLWGGGETQYF.

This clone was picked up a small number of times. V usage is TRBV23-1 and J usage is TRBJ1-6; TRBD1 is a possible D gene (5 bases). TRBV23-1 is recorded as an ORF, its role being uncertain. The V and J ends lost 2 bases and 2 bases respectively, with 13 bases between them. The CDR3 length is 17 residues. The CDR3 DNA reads TGCGCCAGCAGTCAAGCCAGGGTGAGGCCCTATAATTCACCCCTCCACTTT. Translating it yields CASSQARVRPYNSPLHF.

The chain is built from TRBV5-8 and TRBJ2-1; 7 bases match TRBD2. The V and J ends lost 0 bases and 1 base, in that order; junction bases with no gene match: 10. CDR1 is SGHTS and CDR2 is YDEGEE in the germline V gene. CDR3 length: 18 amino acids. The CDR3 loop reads CASSLEGPLGGSYNEQFF. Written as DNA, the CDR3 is TGTGCCAGCAGCTTGGAGGGACCTCTCGGGGGGTCCTACAATGAGCAGTTCTTC.

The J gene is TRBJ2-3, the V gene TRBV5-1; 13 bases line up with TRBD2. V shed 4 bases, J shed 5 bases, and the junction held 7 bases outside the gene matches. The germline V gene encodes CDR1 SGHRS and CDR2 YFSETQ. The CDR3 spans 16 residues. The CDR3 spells CASSHGLAGVLDTQYF. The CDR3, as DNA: TGCGCCAGCAGCCACGGACTAGCGGGAGTGCTAGATACGCAGTATTTT.

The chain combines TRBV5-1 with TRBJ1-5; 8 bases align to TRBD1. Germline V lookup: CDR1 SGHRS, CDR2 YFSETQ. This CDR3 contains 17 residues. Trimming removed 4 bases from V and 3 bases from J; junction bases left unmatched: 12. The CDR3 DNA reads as TGCGCCAGCAGCCCGGTCGGGGGGACAGGTCTCAATCAGCCCCAGCATTTT. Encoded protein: CASSPVGGTGLNQPQHF.

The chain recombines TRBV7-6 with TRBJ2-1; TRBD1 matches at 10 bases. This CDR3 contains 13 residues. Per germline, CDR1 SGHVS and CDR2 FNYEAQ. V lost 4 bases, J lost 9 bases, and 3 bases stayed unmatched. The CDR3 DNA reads TGTGCCAGCAGCTCGGGACAGGGGAGTGAGCAGTTCTTC. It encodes CASSSGQGSEQFF.

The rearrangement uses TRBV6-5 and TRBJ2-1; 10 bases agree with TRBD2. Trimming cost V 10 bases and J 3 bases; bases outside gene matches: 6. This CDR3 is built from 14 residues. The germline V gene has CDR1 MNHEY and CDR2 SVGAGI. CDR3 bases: TGTGCCACACAGCGGGAGGGCCGCTACAATGAGCAGTTCTTC. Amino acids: CATQREGRYNEQFF.

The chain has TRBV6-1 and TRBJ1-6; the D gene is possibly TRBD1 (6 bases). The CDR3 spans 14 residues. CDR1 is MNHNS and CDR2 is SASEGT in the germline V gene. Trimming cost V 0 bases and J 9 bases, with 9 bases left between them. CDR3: CASSEAQGSSPLHF. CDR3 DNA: TGTGCCAGCAGTGAAGCGCAGGGGTCTTCACCCCTCCACTTT.

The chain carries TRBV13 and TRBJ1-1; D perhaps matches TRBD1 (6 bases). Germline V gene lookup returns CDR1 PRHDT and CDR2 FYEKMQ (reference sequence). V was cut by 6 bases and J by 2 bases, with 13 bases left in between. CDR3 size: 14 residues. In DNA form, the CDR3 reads TGTGCCAGCAGTCCAGACAGGATAAACACTGAAGCTTTCTTT. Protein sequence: CASSPDRINTEAFF.